This is a list of T cell receptor beta chains from one sample in a study of shared clonotypes between healthy human individuals. Method: immunoSEQ multiplex PCR; TCRdb's copy keeps in-frame clones and lacks some. This sample carries about 590,000 clones, less than 97% of them seen once, and the ten largest clones take 0.11%. Sequenced: naive CD8+ T cells sorted from blood. The receptors were gathered from a woman in her 30s in good health. CDR3s include the opening cysteine and the closing phenylalanine or tryptophan. A D gene is named only where the DNA matches it firmly. A clone size is listed for some rows: how often the clone was seen (once, few, many), or a class if it is expanded.

j_call clone_size d_call v_call cdr3_aa cdr3_nt
TRBJ2-2 NA NA TRBV11-2 CASSIDRRNTGELFF TGTGCCAGCAGCATCGACAGGAGAAACACCGGGGAGCTGTTTTTT
TRBJ2-7 NA NA TRBV29-1 CSGRDNSYEQYF TGCAGCGGCCGGGACAACTCCTACGAGCAGTACTTC
TRBJ1-1 NA NA TRBV5-4 CASSSGGPMNTEAFF TGTGCCAGCAGCTCCGGCGGACCGATGAACACTGAAGCTTTCTTT
TRBJ2-5 NA NA TRBV5-6 CASITAGHQETQYF TGTGCCAGCATCACGGCGGGGCACCAAGAGACCCAGTACTTC
TRBJ2-1 NA NA TRBV27 CASTLGFSGGYNEQFF TGTGCCAGCACCCTAGGGTTTAGCGGAGGATACAATGAGCAGTTCTTC
TRBJ2-7 NA TRBD2 TRBV4-1 CASSQTTSGVTYEQYF TGCGCCAGCAGCCAAACGACTAGCGGTGTTACCTACGAGCAGTACTTC
TRBJ2-1 NA TRBD2 TRBV7-9 CASSTTSGRYEQFF TGTGCCAGCAGCACGACTAGCGGGAGGTATGAGCAGTTCTTC
TRBJ2-5 NA TRBD2 TRBV2 CASTSSGFLQETQYF TGTGCCAGCACATCTAGCGGGTTCCTCCAAGAGACCCAGTACTTC
TRBJ1-1 NA NA TRBV5-6 CASSLAGNTEAFF TGTGCCAGCAGCTTGGCGGGGAACACTGAAGCTTTCTTT
TRBJ2-3 NA NA TRBV9 CASSGSATDTQYF TGTGCCAGCAGCGGTAGCGCCACAGATACGCAGTATTTT
TRBJ2-7 NA NA TRBV27 CASSPNSYEQYF TGTGCCAGCAGTCCCAACTCCTACGAGCAGTACTTC
TRBJ2-1 NA NA TRBV27 CASSKGTAGDEQFF TGTGCCAGCAGTAAAGGGACTGCAGGGGATGAGCAGTTCTTC
TRBJ2-7 NA NA TRBV7-9 CASSPGGVYEQYF TGTGCCAGCAGCCCAGGGGGGGTTTACGAGCAGTACTTC
TRBJ2-7 NA TRBD2 TRBV28 CASTIAGRTYEQYF TGTGCCAGCACAATAGCGGGACGGACCTACGAGCAGTACTTC
TRBJ2-7 NA NA TRBV7-8 CASSLGVSGDYEQYF TGTGCCAGCAGCTTAGGTGTGTCAGGGGACTACGAGCAGTACTTC
TRBJ1-5 NA NA TRBV27 CASSDQSGVSNQPQHF TGTGCCAGCAGTGACCAATCGGGGGTAAGCAATCAGCCCCAGCATTTT
TRBJ2-7 NA NA TRBV2 CASSGGGRNGEQYF TGTGCCAGCAGTGGCGGGGGCAGGAATGGCGAGCAGTACTTC
TRBJ2-7 NA NA TRBV6-6 CATFGHAYEQYF TGTGCCACCTTTGGTCATGCCTACGAGCAGTACTTC
TRBJ2-7 NA NA TRBV4-2 CASSHRRWVSGHEQYF TGTGCCAGCAGCCATCGAAGATGGGTTTCGGGCCACGAGCAGTACTTC
TRBJ2-1 NA NA TRBV19 CASWAGGNEQFF TGTGCCAGTTGGGCAGGGGGGAATGAGCAGTTCTTC
TRBJ2-1 NA TRBD1 TRBV6-1 CASSDPGTGQYNEQFF TGTGCCAGCAGTGATCCCGGGACAGGGCAGTACAATGAGCAGTTCTTC
TRBJ1-1 NA TRBD1 TRBV7-9 CASSPENRGLAEAFF TGTGCCAGCAGCCCAGAAAACAGGGGTTTGGCTGAAGCTTTCTTT
TRBJ1-5 NA NA TRBV29-1 CSVADGMNQPQHF TGCAGCGTTGCCGACGGCATGAATCAGCCCCAGCATTTT
TRBJ2-5 NA TRBD2 TRBV10-3 CAISELAGGPGPTQYF TGTGCCATCAGTGAACTAGCGGGAGGGCCTGGACCGACCCAGTACTTC
TRBJ1-1 NA NA TRBV2 CASNPGGTEAFF TGTGCCAGCAATCCGGGGGGGACTGAAGCTTTCTTT
TRBJ2-7 NA TRBD2 TRBV7-8 CASSARTSGRVPLEQYF TGTGCCAGCAGCGCACGGACTAGCGGGAGGGTCCCTCTCGAGCAGTACTTC
TRBJ2-6 NA NA TRBV5-4 CASSLQVSGFGANVLTF TGTGCCAGCAGCTTGCAGGTCTCGGGATTTGGGGCCAACGTCCTGACTTTC
TRBJ1-1 NA NA TRBV14 CASSDRGGTEAFF TGTGCCAGCAGCGACCGCGGGGGCACTGAAGCTTTCTTT
TRBJ1-2 NA NA TRBV19 CASRHGQQNRNYGYTF TGTGCCAGTAGACATGGACAGCAAAATCGAAACTATGGCTACACCTTC
TRBJ2-7 NA TRBD1 TRBV11-2 CASSLSGQGYEQYF TGTGCCAGCAGCTTATCGGGACAGGGCTACGAGCAGTACTTC
TRBJ1-1 NA NA TRBV7-9 CASSFEGTEAFF TGTGCCAGCAGCTTTGAGGGCACTGAAGCTTTCTTT
TRBJ2-1 NA NA TRBV13 CASSSKGGNGEQFF TGTGCCAGCAGCTCGAAAGGAGGGAATGGTGAGCAGTTCTTC
TRBJ1-1 NA TRBD1 TRBV14 CASSQGLWDREAFF TGTGCCAGCAGCCAAGGTCTGTGGGACAGAGAAGCTTTCTTT
TRBJ2-1 NA NA TRBV28 CASSLSSGEQFF TGTGCCAGCAGTTTATCCAGCGGTGAGCAGTTCTTC
TRBJ2-3 NA NA TRBV4-1 CASSLLTGVWEDTQYF TGCGCCAGCAGCCTCTTGACGGGAGTTTGGGAAGATACGCAGTATTTT
TRBJ1-1 once TRBD1 TRBV7-9 CASSSSGQGAEAFF TGTGCCAGCAGCTCCTCGGGACAGGGCGCTGAAGCTTTCTTT
TRBJ1-5 NA NA TRBV27 CASSPGGWGQPQHF TGTGCCAGCAGTCCTGGTGGGTGGGGGCAGCCCCAGCATTTT
TRBJ2-3 once NA TRBV4-1 CASSQGTAASSTDTQYF TGCGCCAGCAGCCAAGGGACAGCAGCGTCTAGCACAGATACGCAGTATTTT
TRBJ2-7 NA TRBD1 TRBV27 CASSLFGQGKDEQYF TGTGCCAGCAGTTTATTCGGACAGGGGAAAGACGAGCAGTACTTC
TRBJ2-1 NA TRBD2 TRBV28 CASSFPGRAGAEYEQFF TGTGCCAGCAGTTTTCCAGGGAGGGCGGGAGCTGAATATGAGCAGTTCTTC
TRBJ1-2 NA NA TRBV19 CASSSLGYGYTF TGTGCCAGTAGTTCGCTAGGTTATGGCTACACCTTC
TRBJ2-3 NA TRBD1 TRBV10-3 CAITRQGWTDTQYF TGTGCCATCACCCGACAGGGGTGGACAGATACGCAGTATTTT
TRBJ1-5 NA TRBD1 TRBV27 CASSPGQGINQPQHF TGTGCCAGCAGCCCGGGACAGGGAATCAATCAGCCCCAGCATTTT